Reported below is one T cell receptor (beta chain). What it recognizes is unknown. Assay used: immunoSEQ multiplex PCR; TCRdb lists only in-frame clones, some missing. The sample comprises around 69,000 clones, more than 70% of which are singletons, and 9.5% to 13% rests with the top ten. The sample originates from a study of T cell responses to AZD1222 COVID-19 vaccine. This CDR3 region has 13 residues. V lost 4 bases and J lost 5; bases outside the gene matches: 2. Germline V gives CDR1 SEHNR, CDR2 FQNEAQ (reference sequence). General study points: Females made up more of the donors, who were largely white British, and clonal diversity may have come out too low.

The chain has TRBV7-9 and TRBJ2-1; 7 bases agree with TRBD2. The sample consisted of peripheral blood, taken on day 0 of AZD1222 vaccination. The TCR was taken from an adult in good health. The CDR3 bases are TGTGCCAGCAGCTGGGGGGGAGACAATGAGCAGTTCTTC. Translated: CASSWGGDNEQFF.